The table lists the clone carrying this TCR beta chain with many counts. Its antigen remains unidentified. This CDR3 contains 18 residues. Trimming pared 6 bases from V and 0 bases from J, leaving 20 bases between. CDR1 and CDR2 from the germline V gene are SGHVS and FQNEAQ. TCRdb ran MiXCR on the reads and lists one entry per CDR3 protein. This sample has hundreds of thousands of distinct CDR3 sequences, with more than 40% found just once. The data were obtained in a study of T cell repertoires in cytomegalovirus infection. General study points: Cumulative public TCR beta family frequency identified carriers of CMV plus the relevant HLA.

The V gene is TRBV7-8, the J gene TRBJ1-4, with a tentative D call TRBD1 (6 bases). The receptor's source is a human donor in good health (CMV status not recorded). Some clones in this sample may be carry-over from other donors' samples. Sequencing was performed on cultured PBMCs, taken from culture after CMV antigen stimulation. CDR3 DNA sequence: TGTGCCAGCAGACAACCCGGGGGCCCGCTTGCAACTAATGAAAAACTGTTTTTT. It translates to CASRQPGGPLATNEKLFF.